Listed below are T cell receptor beta chains from one sample, sequenced in a study of Ad26.COV2.S vaccination and SARS-CoV-2 variants. TCRdb's copy holds only in-frame clones and misses some; the assay was immunoSEQ multiplex PCR. Of roughly 150,000 clones in the sample, roughly 89% were seen once. The sequencing here drew on peripheral blood, taken after recovery from COVID-19. The receptors here all came from a human donor who had recovered from COVID-19. Both conserved end residues are part of each CDR3. A D gene is named only where the DNA matches it firmly. The size entry is marked missing in some rows and otherwise reads once, few, many or a size class.

d_gene: NA
j_gene: TRBJ2-7
len: 11
v_gene: TRBV28
abundance: once
CDR3aa: CATRSSYEQYF
CDR3nt: TGTGCCACGCGAAGCTCCTACGAGCAGTACTTC

d_gene: TRBD1
j_gene: TRBJ2-5
len: 20
v_gene: TRBV4-1
abundance: NA
CDR3aa: CASSQRGQGRSPHPQETQYF
CDR3nt: TGCGCCAGCAGCCAAAGAGGACAGGGTCGTAGCCCACACCCACAAGAGACCCAGTACTTC

d_gene: TRBD1
j_gene: TRBJ1-1
len: 17
v_gene: TRBV4-1
abundance: NA
CDR3aa: CASSQPGQGRRNTEAFF
CDR3nt: TGCGCCAGCAGCCAGCCGGGACAGGGCAGGAGAAACACTGAAGCTTTCTTT

d_gene: TRBD2
j_gene: TRBJ2-3
len: 16
v_gene: TRBV2
abundance: once
CDR3aa: CASSPGLAGGLDTQYF
CDR3nt: TGTGCCAGCAGTCCCGGACTAGCGGGGGGGCTGGATACGCAGTATTTT

d_gene: NA
j_gene: TRBJ1-3
len: 10
v_gene: TRBV27
abundance: NA
CDR3aa: CASPQEDSNF
CDR3nt: TGTGCCAGCCCTCAGGAGGACAGTAACTTT

d_gene: NA
j_gene: TRBJ1-4
len: 13
v_gene: TRBV30
abundance: NA
CDR3aa: CAWKGSSNEKLFF
CDR3nt: TGTGCCTGGAAGGGCAGCTCTAATGAAAAACTGTTTTTT

d_gene: NA
j_gene: TRBJ1-6
len: 12
v_gene: TRBV7-9
abundance: NA
CDR3aa: CASSLDSSPLHF
CDR3nt: TGTGCCAGCAGCTTAGATAGCTCACCCCTCCACTTT

d_gene: TRBD1
j_gene: TRBJ1-4
len: 15
v_gene: TRBV9
abundance: NA
CDR3aa: CASSRYRGEDEKLFF
CDR3nt: TGTGCCAGCAGCAGATACAGGGGGGAGGATGAAAAACTGTTTTTT

d_gene: TRBD1
j_gene: TRBJ2-7
len: 15
v_gene: TRBV7-2
abundance: NA
CDR3aa: CASSSTGTAIYEQYF
CDR3nt: TGTGCCAGCAGCTCTACCGGGACAGCAATCTACGAGCAGTACTTC

d_gene: TRBD2
j_gene: TRBJ2-1
len: 15
v_gene: TRBV6-5
abundance: NA
CDR3aa: CASRGPGGIDNEQFF
CDR3nt: TGTGCCAGCAGGGGACCGGGGGGAATCGACAATGAGCAGTTCTTC

d_gene: NA
j_gene: TRBJ1-5
len: 14
v_gene: TRBV27
abundance: few
CDR3aa: CASKDGLSNQPQHF
CDR3nt: TGTGCCAGCAAGGACGGCCTTAGCAATCAGCCCCAGCATTTT

d_gene: NA
j_gene: TRBJ1-1
len: 14
v_gene: TRBV6-4
abundance: NA
CDR3aa: CASSDLPTGTEAFF
CDR3nt: TGTGCCAGCAGTGACCTCCCGACAGGCACTGAAGCTTTCTTT

d_gene: TRBD1
j_gene: TRBJ2-7
len: 14
v_gene: TRBV6-6
abundance: NA
CDR3aa: CASRSGTGPGEQYF
CDR3nt: TGTGCCAGCAGGTCCGGGACAGGTCCAGGGGAGCAGTACTTC

d_gene: NA
j_gene: TRBJ2-1
len: 13
v_gene: TRBV7-2
abundance: NA
CDR3aa: CASSTYLTEKQFF
CDR3nt: TGTGCCAGCAGCACCTACCTCACGGAAAAGCAGTTCTTC

d_gene: NA
j_gene: TRBJ2-1
len: 14
v_gene: TRBV27
abundance: NA
CDR3aa: CASSLNRGGGEQFF
CDR3nt: TGTGCCAGCAGTTTAAACAGGGGGGGAGGTGAGCAGTTCTTC

d_gene: NA
j_gene: TRBJ1-2
len: 16
v_gene: TRBV5-4
abundance: NA
CDR3aa: CASSLGDRSSNYGYTF
CDR3nt: TGTGCCAGCAGCTTGGGCGACAGATCATCTAACTATGGCTACACCTTC

d_gene: NA
j_gene: TRBJ1-1
len: 13
v_gene: TRBV19
abundance: NA
CDR3aa: CASSINPGTEAFF
CDR3nt: TGTGCCAGTAGTATCAACCCCGGCACTGAAGCTTTCTTT

d_gene: NA
j_gene: TRBJ1-4
len: 13
v_gene: TRBV18
abundance: NA
CDR3aa: CASSPQHGLVLFF
CDR3nt: TGTGCCAGCTCACCACAGCACGGCTTGGTACTGTTTTTT

d_gene: NA
j_gene: TRBJ2-7
len: 15
v_gene: TRBV28
abundance: NA
CDR3aa: CASSLRRGQTYEQYF
CDR3nt: TGTGCCAGCAGTCTACGTCGGGGCCAAACCTACGAGCAGTACTTC

d_gene: NA
j_gene: TRBJ2-5
len: 11
v_gene: TRBV28
abundance: once
CDR3aa: CASSSRDTQYF
CDR3nt: TGTGCCAGCAGTTCTCGGGACACCCAGTACTTC

d_gene: NA
j_gene: TRBJ2-2
len: 15
v_gene: TRBV15
abundance: NA
CDR3aa: CATSNHRRGTGELFF
CDR3nt: TGTGCCACCAGCAACCATAGGAGGGGCACCGGGGAGCTGTTTTTT

d_gene: TRBD1
j_gene: TRBJ1-1
len: 15
v_gene: TRBV14
abundance: NA
CDR3aa: CASSTGTGWLAEAFF
CDR3nt: TGTGCCAGCAGCACCGGGACAGGGTGGTTGGCTGAAGCTTTCTTT